The next 13 T cell receptor beta chains were all read from a single sample in a study of cytomegalovirus exposure and HLA in healthy donors. Researchers ran the PCR with 60 Vbeta and 13 Jbeta primers. Method: immunoSEQ multiplex PCR; TCRdb's copy keeps in-frame clones and lacks some. The top ten clones hold about 0.7% of a sample with around 120,000 clones, under 90% of them seen once. The sequenced sample consisted of PBMCs. All receptors come from a man aged 18 to 29 in good health and CMV-seronegative.

The CDR3 DNA reads TGTGCCAGCAGCCTGGGCGGGAACCCAGATACGCAGTATTTT. Translation gives CASSLGGNPDTQYF. This chain uses TRBV27 with TRBJ2-3; tentative D call: TRBD2 (6 bases). In germline, CDR1 is MNHEY, CDR2 SMNVEV (reference sequence). This CDR3 is built from 14 residues. The V end was cut by 6 bases, the J end by 4 bases, with 14 bases between.

The chain is built from TRBV18 and TRBJ1-5, with D unresolved. CDR1 is KGHSH and CDR2 is LQKENI in the germline V gene. The CDR3 spans 14 residues. V dropped 5 bases and J dropped 1 base, with 9 bases sitting between them. The CDR3 DNA reads TGTGCCAGCTCATCCGCGGGGAGCAATCAGCCCCAGCATTTT. Translating it yields CASSSAGSNQPQHF.

This clone has only a few counts. The chain combines TRBV5-1 with TRBJ2-7; D remains unclear. In germline, CDR1 is SGHRS, CDR2 YFSETQ. Trimming took 4 bases from V and 5 from J, leaving 13 bases between them. This CDR3 has 13 amino acids. The CDR3: CASSEINMDEQYF. CDR3 nucleotides: TGCGCCAGCAGCGAGATCAATATGGACGAGCAGTACTTC.

The J gene is TRBJ1-6, the V gene TRBV9; the match to TRBD1 covers 8 bases. The CDR3 runs to 13 residues. CDR1 SGDLS and CDR2 YYNGEE come from the germline V gene. The junction had 3 bases not matched to a gene; V was cut back by 5 bases and J by 8 bases. The CDR3: CASSTGGDSPLHF. The CDR3 DNA is TGTGCCAGCAGTACAGGGGGGGATTCACCCCTCCACTTT. Complete variable domain (other parts from reference TRBV9 and TRBJ1-6): DSGVTQTPKHLITATGQRVTLRCSPRSGDLSVYWYQQSLDQGLQFLIQYYNGEERAKGNILERFSAQQFPDLHSELNLSSLELGDSALYFCASSTGGDSPLHFGNGTRLTVT.

The chain joins TRBV13 to TRBJ1-1; 11 nucleotides agree with TRBD1. The CDR3 length is 16 residues. Germline V CDR1 and CDR2: PRHDT, FYEKMQ (reference sequence). The V and J ends lost 9 bases and 5 bases, in that order; junction bases with no gene match: 14. CDR3 amino acids: CASKNRDRGFRTEAFF. The CDR3, as DNA: TGTGCCAGTAAGAACCGGGACAGGGGGTTTCGGACTGAAGCTTTCTTT.

This chain connects TRBV11-2 to TRBJ2-7, with 9 bases fitting TRBD1. Germline V lookup: CDR1 SGHAT, CDR2 FQNNGV. J was trimmed by 2 bases and V by 1 base; bases with no gene match: 3. This CDR3 is built from 15 residues. The CDR3 DNA reads TGTGCCAGCAGCTTAGCGGACAGGGGCACCTACGAGCAGTACTTC. Encoded protein: CASSLADRGTYEQYF.

V is TRBV4-2 and J is TRBJ2-3, with TRBD2 matching over 11 bases. V lost 2 bases and J lost 3; bases outside the gene matches: 16. Germline CDR1 and CDR2: LGHNA and YNFKEQ. The CDR3 extends over 20 amino acids. The CDR3 loop is CASSQSRHPRLAGGTDTQYF. In DNA, the CDR3 is TGTGCCAGCAGCCAATCCAGACATCCGAGGTTAGCGGGGGGGACAGATACGCAGTATTTT.

V usage is TRBV6-1 and J usage is TRBJ2-5; TRBD2 agrees at 7 bases. The CDR3 is 13 amino acids. Germline V gene lookup returns CDR1 MNHNS and CDR2 SASEGT. The junction had 6 bases not matched to a gene; V was cut back by 7 bases and J by 4 bases. CDR3 loop: CASIRTRGETQYF. In DNA form, the CDR3 reads TGTGCCAGCATACGGACTAGGGGAGAGACCCAGTACTTC.

This rearrangement joins TRBV21-1 to TRBJ2-1; no check of the table's D call, TRBD2, against the DNA was made. TRBV21-1 is labeled a pseudogene. This CDR3 comprises 13 residues. The CDR3 bases are TGTGCCAGCAAGACTAGCGGGGACAATGAGCAGTTCTTC. It encodes CASKTSGDNEQFF.

The chain uses TRBV30 and TRBJ1-5, with D maybe TRBD1 (6 bases). The CDR3 extends over 15 amino acids. V lost 6 bases and J lost 4, with 19 bases in between. Germline V lookup: CDR1 GTSNPN, CDR2 SVGIG (reference sequence). CDR3 in amino acids: CACSPPDSKNQPQHF. The CDR3 nucleotides are TGTGCCTGCTCCCCCCCGGACAGTAAGAATCAGCCCCAGCATTTT.

The chain couples TRBV16 to TRBJ2-2; TRBD1 matches at 7 bases. The CDR3 spans 17 residues. V lost 1 base and J lost 0; bases outside the gene matches: 5. CDR1 is KGHSY, CDR2 FQNENV, per germline. The CDR3 is CASSQFLGTANTGELFF. CDR3 DNA: TGTGCCAGCAGCCAATTCCTCGGGACAGCGAACACCGGGGAGCTGTTTTTT.

The chain links TRBV28 to TRBJ1-5; D may be TRBD1 (5 bases). Per germline, CDR1 MDHEN and CDR2 SYDVKM. Trimming pared 3 bases from V and 4 bases from J, leaving 22 bases between. The CDR3 is 18 amino acids. For the CDR3, the DNA is TGTGCCAGCAGTTTTGTTCGGGCAGGGTCGTTAGCAAATCAGCCCCAGCATTTT. It codes for CASSFVRAGSLANQPQHF.

The chain links TRBV11-2 to TRBJ1-2; the D gene is possibly TRBD1 (6 bases). The CDR3 consists of 15 residues. Germline V gene sequence: CDR1 SGHAT, CDR2 FQNNGV. With 4 bases removed from V and 2 bases from J, the gap between germline ends came to 14 bases. The CDR3, as DNA: TGTGCCAGCAGCTCCCTTTACAGGGACAACTATGGCTACACCTTC. Residues: CASSSLYRDNYGYTF.